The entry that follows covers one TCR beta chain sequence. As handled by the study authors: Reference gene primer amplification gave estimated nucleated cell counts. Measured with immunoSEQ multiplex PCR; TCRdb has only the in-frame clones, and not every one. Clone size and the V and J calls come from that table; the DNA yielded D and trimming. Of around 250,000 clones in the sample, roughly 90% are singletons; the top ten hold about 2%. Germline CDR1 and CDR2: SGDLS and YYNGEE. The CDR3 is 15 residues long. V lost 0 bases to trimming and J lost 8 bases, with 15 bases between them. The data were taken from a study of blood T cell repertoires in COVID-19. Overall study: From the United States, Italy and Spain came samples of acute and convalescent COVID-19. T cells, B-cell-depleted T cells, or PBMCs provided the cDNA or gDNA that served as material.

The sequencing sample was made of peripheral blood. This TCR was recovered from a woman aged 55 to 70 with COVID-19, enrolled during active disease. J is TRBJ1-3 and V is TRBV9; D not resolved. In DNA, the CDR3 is TGTGCCAGCAGCGTAGTGCCGGCGGCTCGGGACACCATATATTTT. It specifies CASSVVPAARDTIYF.